The TCR beta chain described here comes from a study of blood T cell repertoires in COVID-19. For the study at large: Material from acute and convalescent COVID-19 was sourced from the United States, Italy and Spain. PBMCs, B-cell-depleted T cells, or T cells provided the cDNA or gDNA that made up the material.

As processed by the authors: Reference gene primer amplification yielded estimated nucleated cell counts. Produced via immunoSEQ multiplex PCR; TCRdb's table is partial and in-frame only. The D gene and trimming were derived from the DNA, and the V and J assignments and clone size from that table. In the table there are around 180,000 clones, 86% of which are singletons. The CDR3 sequence is 16 residues long. Deletions cut 0 bases from V and 1 base from J, with 13 bases between. Per the germline V gene, CDR1 is MGHDK and CDR2 is SYGVNS. Sequences were obtained from peripheral blood. This chain joins TRBV25-1 and TRBJ2-7; maybe TRBD1 (5 bases). The clonotype comes from a young woman with active or convalescent COVID-19. CDR3 nucleotides: TGTGCCAGCAGTGAATATGCAGGGCCCGGGTCCTACGAGCAGTACTTC. This sequence encodes CASSEYAGPGSYEQYF.